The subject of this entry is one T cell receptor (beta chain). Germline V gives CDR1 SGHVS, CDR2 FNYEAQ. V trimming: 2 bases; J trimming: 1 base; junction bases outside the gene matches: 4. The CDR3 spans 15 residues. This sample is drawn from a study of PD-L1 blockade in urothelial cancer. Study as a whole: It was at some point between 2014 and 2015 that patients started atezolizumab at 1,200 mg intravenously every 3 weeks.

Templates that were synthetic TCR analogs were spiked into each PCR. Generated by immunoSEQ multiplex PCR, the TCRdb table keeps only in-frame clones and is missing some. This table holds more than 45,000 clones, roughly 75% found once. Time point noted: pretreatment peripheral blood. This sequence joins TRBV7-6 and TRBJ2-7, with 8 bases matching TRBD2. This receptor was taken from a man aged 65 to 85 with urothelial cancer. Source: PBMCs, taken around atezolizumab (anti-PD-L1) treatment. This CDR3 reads CASSLSGSSSYEQYF. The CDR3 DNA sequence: TGTGCCAGCAGCTTAAGCGGGAGCTCATCCTACGAGCAGTACTTC. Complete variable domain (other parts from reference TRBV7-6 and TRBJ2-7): GAGVSQSPRYKVTKRGQDVALRCDPISGHVSLYWYRQALGQGPEFLTYFNYEAQQDKSGLPNDRFSAERPEGSISTLTIQRTEQRDSAMYRCASSLSGSSSYEQYFGPGTRLTVT.